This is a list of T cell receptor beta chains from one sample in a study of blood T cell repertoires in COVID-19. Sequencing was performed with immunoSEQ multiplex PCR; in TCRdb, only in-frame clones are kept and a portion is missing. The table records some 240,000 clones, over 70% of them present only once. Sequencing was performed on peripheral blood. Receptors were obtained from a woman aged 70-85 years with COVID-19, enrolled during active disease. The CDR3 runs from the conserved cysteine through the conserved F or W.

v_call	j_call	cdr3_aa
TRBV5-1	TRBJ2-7	CASSFGSYEQYF
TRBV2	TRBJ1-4	CASRTDLNEKLFF
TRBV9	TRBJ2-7	CASSVGGLAGVGYEQYF
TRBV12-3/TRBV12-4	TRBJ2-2	CASSFSETGELFF
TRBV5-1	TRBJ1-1	CASSGWTGYNTEAFF
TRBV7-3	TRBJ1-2	CASSFPGMGYTF
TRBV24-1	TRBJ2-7	CATSDLPRGPYEQYF
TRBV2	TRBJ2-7	CASTSTGIEYF
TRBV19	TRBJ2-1	CASSPATSGFSYNEQFF
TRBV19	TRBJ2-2	CASSMSVGEDTGELFF
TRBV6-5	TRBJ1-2	CASKKTGVNYGYTF
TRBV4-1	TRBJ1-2	CASSHLAGGYGYTF
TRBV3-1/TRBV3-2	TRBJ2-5	CASSLLAGGIETQYF
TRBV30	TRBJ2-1	CAWSPRGSGYNEQFF
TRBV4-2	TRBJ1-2	CASSPQGDASLPYGYTF
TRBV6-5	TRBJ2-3	CASSYSRERADTQYF
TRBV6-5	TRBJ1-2	CATSPGQVFGYTF
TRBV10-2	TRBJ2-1	CASREDDRAQAYNEQFF
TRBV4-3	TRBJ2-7	CASSQDLGGNEQYF
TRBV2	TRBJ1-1	CASMQGFKTEAFF
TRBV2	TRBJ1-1	CASRVNRNTEAFF
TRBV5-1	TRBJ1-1	CASSLVISGEGFF
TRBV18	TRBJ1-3	CASRGLDSGNTIYF
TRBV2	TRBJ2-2	CASSVREPPGELFF
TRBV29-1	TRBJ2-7	CSVESRRTGTYEQYF
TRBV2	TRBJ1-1	CARLGSGTEAFF
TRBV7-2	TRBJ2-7	CASSQQGHYEQYF
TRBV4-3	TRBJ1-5	CASSQELRGDQPQHF
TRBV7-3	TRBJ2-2	CASSLTAGGGTGELFF
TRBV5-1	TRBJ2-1	CASRTSLATVNEQFF
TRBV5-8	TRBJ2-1	CASNIQRGGEQFF
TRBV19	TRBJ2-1	CASKASGSYNEQFF
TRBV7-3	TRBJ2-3	CASSLVSTDTQYF
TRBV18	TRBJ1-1	CASSGQGARTEAFF
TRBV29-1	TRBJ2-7	CSVAPSGTEQYF
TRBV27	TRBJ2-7	CASSLSTGGFYEQYF
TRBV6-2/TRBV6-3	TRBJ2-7	CASSKRDGLAADPSSYEQYF
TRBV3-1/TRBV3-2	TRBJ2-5	CATLGAPWETQYF
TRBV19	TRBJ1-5	CASSVNRDTNQPQHF
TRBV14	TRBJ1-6	CASSTRDPGGSPLHF
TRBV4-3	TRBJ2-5	CASSLTGRETQYF
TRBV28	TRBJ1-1	CASSLPQGFSTEAFF
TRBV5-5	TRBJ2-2	CASSLVRLAGTGELFF
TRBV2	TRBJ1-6	CASSGQSKSPLHF
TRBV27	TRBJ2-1	CASSPMLAEGSYNEQFF
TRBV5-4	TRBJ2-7	CASSYGLAGGSYEQYF
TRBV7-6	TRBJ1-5	CASSLASNQPQHF
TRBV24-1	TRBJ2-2	CATTWASGTGELFF
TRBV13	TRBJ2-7	CASSGSGRYEQYF
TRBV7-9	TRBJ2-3	CASSLSGMTDTQYF
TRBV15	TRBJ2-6	CATSSLGLGEANVLTF